A single sample gave rise to the 23 T cell receptor beta chains below, sequenced in a study of blood T cell repertoires in COVID-19. Produced via immunoSEQ multiplex PCR; TCRdb's table is partial and in-frame only. This sample has around 240,000 clones, with roughly four fifths found just once. Material: peripheral blood. All receptors derive from a woman in her 50s with acute or convalescent COVID-19.

CDR3: CASSVVTGTSGRDTQYF. The CDR3 DNA sequence: TGTGCCAGCAGTGTTGTGACAGGGACTAGCGGGAGGGATACGCAGTATTTT. This chain joins TRBV7-2 and TRBJ2-3, with TRBD2 matching 15 bases. Trimming took 6 bases from V and 6 from J; bases not matched to a gene: 10. This CDR3 is built from 17 residues. Germline CDR1 SGHTA, CDR2 FQGNSA.

V gene TRBV14 combines with J gene TRBJ1-2; 7 bases match TRBD1. V shed 6 bases and J 6 bases; nucleotides not matched to a gene: 7. Germline CDR1 is SGHDN and CDR2 is FVKESK. The CDR3 totals 13 residues. CDR3 in amino acids: CASRKTGVDGYTF. CDR3 in DNA: TGTGCCAGCAGAAAAACAGGGGTAGATGGCTACACCTTC. The full variable domain, in which reference TRBV14 and TRBJ1-2 provide the parts outside the CDR3, is EAGVTQFPSHSVIEKGQTVTLRCDPISGHDNLYWYRRVMGKEIKFLLHFVKESKQDESGMPNNRFLAERTGGTYSTLKVQPAELEDSGVYFCASRKTGVDGYTFGSGTRLTVV.

The chain employs TRBV9 and TRBJ2-3; 8 bases agree with TRBD1. J was trimmed by 1 base and V by 3 bases; bases with no gene match: 4. Germline V gives CDR1 SGDLS, CDR2 YYNGEE. The CDR3 loop spans 15 amino acids. The CDR3 is CASSGLQGGTDTQYF. The CDR3 region has the DNA TGTGCCAGCAGCGGCCTACAGGGGGGCACAGATACGCAGTATTTT.

This clone was seen just once. The rearrangement links TRBV27 to TRBJ2-7; 8 nucleotides align to TRBD2. The germline gives CDR1 MNHEY, CDR2 SMNVEV (reference sequence). The CDR3 loop spans 16 amino acids. V lost 6 bases to trimming and J lost 7 bases; unmatched junction nucleotides: 17. CDR3 residues: CASSLALSYRGGEQYF. The CDR3 region has the DNA TGTGCCAGCAGCTTGGCCCTCAGCTACCGGGGGGGGGAGCAGTACTTC.

Turning to this clone: Different DNA sequences within this sample yield the same CDR3. The chain carries TRBV5-1 and TRBJ2-3, with TRBD1 identical over 8 bases. Germline-derived CDR1 and CDR2 are SGHRS and YFSETQ. V was clipped by 0 bases and J by 2 bases; unmatched bases: 2. This CDR3 region has 15 residues. This CDR3 is CASSLDRGYTDTQYF. The DNA of the CDR3 is TGCGCCAGCAGCTTGGACAGGGGGTACACAGATACGCAGTATTTT.

The chain employs TRBV27 and TRBJ2-2; D is perhaps TRBD2 (6 bases). The CDR3 consists of 16 residues. Between the trimmed V and J ends, which lost 0 bases and 6 bases, there was a span of 14 bases. Germline values: CDR1 MNHEY, CDR2 SMNVEV (reference sequence). The CDR3 sequence is CASSLSLGGRAGELFF. The CDR3 nucleotides are TGTGCCAGCAGTTTATCTCTGGGGGGAAGGGCCGGGGAGCTGTTTTTT.

In its sample, this clone was seen a few times. The chain combines TRBV11-2 with TRBJ2-7; 11 bases match TRBD1. The CDR3 is made up of 19 amino acids. The junction had 11 bases not matched to a gene; V was cut back by 1 base and J by 0 bases. Per germline, CDR1 SGHAT and CDR2 FQNNGV. In nucleotides, the CDR3 is TGTGCCAGCAGCTTAGCCCGGACAGGGGGCTTTTTTACCTCCTACGAGCAGTACTTC. Its protein is CASSLARTGGFFTSYEQYF. The entire variable domain, with the rest obtained from reference TRBV11-2 and TRBJ2-7, is as follows: EAGVAQSPRYKIIEKRQSVAFWCNPISGHATLYWYQQILGQGPKLLIQFQNNGVVDDSQLPKDRFSAERLKGVDSTLKIQPAKLEDSAVYLCASSLARTGGFFTSYEQYFGPGTRLTVT.

The chain links TRBV6-2 or TRBV6-3 to TRBJ2-3; TRBD1 matches 8 bases. CDR3 length: 15 amino acids. V lost 2 bases and J lost 6; bases outside the gene matches: 7. The germline V gene has CDR1 MNHEY and CDR2 SVGEGT. The CDR3 DNA follows: TGTGCCAGCAGTTACGGGACAGGACCGAGGGATACGCAGTATTTT. Translating it yields CASSYGTGPRDTQYF.

This chain connects TRBV9 to TRBJ1-3, with D maybe TRBD1 (6 bases). CDR1 is SGDLS and CDR2 is YYNGEE in the germline V gene. The CDR3 contains 15 residues. Trimming removed 0 bases at V and 3 bases at J, with 10 bases between. CDR3: CASSVAAGVGNTIYF. The CDR3 nucleotides are TGTGCCAGCAGCGTAGCTGCAGGGGTTGGAAACACCATATATTTT. The full variable domain, in which reference TRBV9 and TRBJ1-3 provide the parts outside the CDR3, is DSGVTQTPKHLITATGQRVTLRCSPRSGDLSVYWYQQSLDQGLQFLIQYYNGEERAKGNILERFSAQQFPDLHSELNLSSLELGDSALYFCASSVAAGVGNTIYFGEGSWLTVV.

In DNA, the CDR3 is TGTGCCAGCAGGATGCAGGGGGCGCGGGAAAAACTGTTTTTT. Its protein product is CASRMQGAREKLFF. The gene calls are TRBV28 and TRBJ1-4, with 8 bases fitting TRBD1. The CDR3 is 14 amino acids. The V gene's germline CDR1 is MDHEN and CDR2 SYDVKM. The trim removed 6 bases at V and 8 bases at J, leaving 8 bases unmatched.

This clone is a singleton in its sample. The chain is built from TRBV30 and TRBJ2-7; 10 positions agree with TRBD1. The CDR3 loop spans 13 amino acids. Germline CDR1 GTSNPN, CDR2 SVGIG (reference sequence). The J segment lost 4 bases and the V segment lost 2 bases, leaving 2 bases of the junction unmatched. CDR3 DNA sequence: TGTGCCTGGAGTCGACAGGGGGCATACGAGCAGTACTTC. Translated: CAWSRQGAYEQYF.

The J gene is TRBJ2-7, the V gene TRBV27; D perhaps matches TRBD2 (6 bases). CDR1 is MNHEY, CDR2 SMNVEV, per germline (reference sequence). Trimming took off 3 bases at V and 3 bases at J, with 9 bases between the two ends. The CDR3 sequence is 13 residues long. The CDR3 DNA reads as TGTGCCAGCAGTTTGGGACTTATCTACGAGCAGTACTTC. The encoded protein is CASSLGLIYEQYF.

The V call is TRBV19, the J call TRBJ1-2; TRBD1 matches 8 bases. After removal of 5 bases from V and 8 bases from J, the junction contained 16 bases not matched to a gene. Germline values: CDR1 LNHDA, CDR2 SQIVND (reference sequence). The CDR3 runs to 16 residues. DNA of the CDR3: TGTGCCAGTAGTGTCAGTCCGGGACAGGCCTCGGGGGGCTACACCTTC. Translated: CASSVSPGQASGGYTF.

The chain employs TRBV11-2 and TRBJ2-1; possible D gene TRBD2, 5 bases. The CDR3 is 15 residues long. V shed 4 bases and J shed 4 bases, with 14 bases lying between them. CDR1 is SGHAT and CDR2 is FQNNGV in the germline V gene. CDR3 loop: CASSSLPGTYNEQFF. CDR3 DNA: TGTGCCAGCAGCTCGCTTCCGGGAACGTACAATGAGCAGTTCTTC.

V is TRBV5-1 and J is TRBJ2-2; TRBD1 is a possible D gene (6 bases). The CDR3 runs 16 residues. Germline lookup yields CDR1 SGHRS and CDR2 YFSETQ. V was pared by 3 bases and J by 6 bases, with 18 bases between. CDR3 amino acids: CASSSTGTGFSGELFF. The CDR3 DNA follows: TGCGCCAGCAGCTCAACCGGTACAGGGTTTTCCGGGGAGCTGTTTTTT.

In DNA, the CDR3 is TGTGCCAGCAGCTATGGGGACAGGGGGCTCCAAGAGACCCAGTACTTC. It specifies CASSYGDRGLQETQYF. V is TRBV28 and J is TRBJ2-5, with 12 bases that match TRBD1. Germline V gives CDR1 MDHEN, CDR2 SYDVKM. The CDR3 runs 16 residues. The V segment lost 6 bases and the J segment 1 base; nucleotides outside the gene matches: 6.

The rearrangement joins TRBV28 to TRBJ2-5; a weak D match, TRBD1 (7 bases). The germline V gene has CDR1 MDHEN and CDR2 SYDVKM. V was trimmed by 10 bases and J by 5 bases, leaving 14 bases between them. The CDR3 extends over 12 amino acids. CDR3 bases: TGTGCCATTGGAGGGGGCGCTGAGACCCAGTACTTC. Translated, it gives CAIGGGAETQYF.

The chain carries TRBV7-9 and TRBJ1-3, with TRBD1 as a possible D gene (5 bases). Trimming shortened V by 1 base and J by 4 bases, and 14 bases separated the two germline ends. There are 16 residues in the CDR3. Germline loops: CDR1 SEHNR, CDR2 FQNEAQ (reference sequence). The CDR3 spells CASSLVTAMLGNTIYF. The CDR3 bases are TGTGCCAGCAGCTTAGTGACAGCGATGTTGGGAAACACCATATATTTT.

The gene calls are TRBV12-3 or TRBV12-4 and TRBJ2-1; no reliable D call. Trimming took 0 bases from V and 8 from J, leaving 5 bases between them. This CDR3 has 12 residues. Here the CDR3 reads CASSLASDEQFF. In DNA form, the CDR3 reads TGTGCCAGCAGTTTAGCATCGGATGAGCAGTTCTTC.

This chain links TRBV27 with TRBJ1-1; 9 bases line up with TRBD1. The CDR3 extends over 20 amino acids. Germline V gene data show CDR1 as MNHEY and CDR2 as SMNVEV (reference sequence). V shed 6 bases, J shed 6 bases, and the junction held 26 bases outside the gene matches. The CDR3, as DNA: TGTGCCAGCAGCGCAATATCCGGGACAGGGCTCCCCCGCGTCTTGGCTGAAGCTTTCTTT. The encoded protein is CASSAISGTGLPRVLAEAFF.

The chain is built from TRBV30 and TRBJ1-5; D might be TRBD1 (6 bases). V was trimmed by 2 bases and J by 4 bases, leaving 9 bases between them. This CDR3 is built from 13 residues. From germline, CDR1 is GTSNPN and CDR2 SVGIG (reference sequence). CDR3 bases: TGTGCCTGGAGTTTACAGGGTAATCAGCCCCAGCATTTT. Its protein is CAWSLQGNQPQHF.

This clone has more than one count but fewer than ten. V usage is TRBV9 and J usage is TRBJ2-7; 7 nucleotides match TRBD1. Trimming took 4 bases from V and 4 from J; bases not matched to a gene: 11. The CDR3 contains 15 residues. Germline assignment: CDR1 SGDLS and CDR2 YYNGEE. The CDR3 bases are TGTGCCAGCAGCCCCAGACAGGGAATGGATTACGAGCAGTACTTC. Protein sequence: CASSPRQGMDYEQYF.

CDR3 in DNA: TGTGCCTGGAGTGTACAGGGACCCGGGACAGCTCTAATTTACGAGCAGTACTTC. Its translation is CAWSVQGPGTALIYEQYF. V gene TRBV30 combines with J gene TRBJ2-7; 7 bases fit TRBD1. The CDR3 covers 18 residues. Germline CDR1 reads GTSNPN; CDR2 reads SVGIG (reference sequence). V lost 0 bases, J lost 4 bases, and 18 bases stayed unmatched.